A single sample is the source of the 20 T cell receptor beta chains below, sequenced in a study of OX40 agonist ivuxolimab in advanced cancers. The method was immunoSEQ multiplex PCR; TCRdb's version includes in-frame clones alone and lacks a portion of them. The profile shows tens of thousands of clones, 75% to 80% of them singletons. Sequences were derived from CD4+ or CD8+ T cells sorted from blood, sampled in a trial of the OX40 agonist ivuxolimab. These receptors were taken from an adult with an advanced solid tumor such as melanoma, head and neck, liver or kidney cancer.

This chain joins TRBV13 and TRBJ2-5; D gene unclear. CDR1 is PRHDT, CDR2 FYEKMQ, per germline (reference sequence). The CDR3 sequence is 15 residues long. V was cut by 1 base and J by 2 bases, with 11 bases left in between. The CDR3 DNA sequence: TGTGCCAGCAGCTTAGAAGTCCAGAAACAAGAGACCCAGTACTTC. Its protein is CASSLEVQKQETQYF.

This clone was counted between two and nine times. The genes are TRBV30 and TRBJ1-2; 7 nucleotides agree with TRBD1. With 4 bases clipped from V and 8 bases from J, the junction kept 7 bases outside the gene matches. Germline assignment: CDR1 GTSNPN and CDR2 SVGIG (reference sequence). The CDR3 sequence is 12 residues long. CDR3 region: CAWTNTGVGYTF. The CDR3 bases are TGTGCCTGGACCAATACAGGGGTGGGCTACACCTTC.

This clone was detected a few times. Other DNA sequences of this sample code for an identical CDR3. The gene calls are TRBV18 and TRBJ1-1; D is undetermined. Germline CDR1 and CDR2: KGHSH and LQKENI. This CDR3 has 14 amino acids. Trimming removed 3 bases from V and 0 bases from J, with 8 bases in between. CDR3 in amino acids: CASSPRTVNTEAFF. CDR3 nucleotide sequence: TGTGCCAGCTCACCTCGGACGGTGAACACTGAAGCTTTCTTT.

The V gene is TRBV6-6, the J gene TRBJ2-7; 12 nucleotides align to TRBD2. V lost 6 bases and J lost 4; bases outside the gene matches: 4. Germline lookup yields CDR1 MNHNY and CDR2 SVGAGI (reference sequence). The CDR3 covers 14 residues. For the CDR3, the DNA is TGTGCCAGCAGAACTAGCGGGGGGCTTTACGAGCAGTACTTC. Its translation is CASRTSGGLYEQYF.

The chain employs TRBV6-5 and TRBJ2-3, with TRBD2 identical over 13 bases. Germline values: CDR1 MNHEY, CDR2 SVGAGI. J was trimmed by 7 bases and V by 6 bases; bases with no gene match: 7. This CDR3 is built from 15 residues. The CDR3 nucleotides read TGTGCCAGCAGCAAGGGACTAGCGGGGAGGAATACGCAGTATTTT. This gives the protein CASSKGLAGRNTQYF.

This clone was counted only a few times. This sequence joins TRBV28 and TRBJ1-1, with a possible D match to TRBD1 (5 bases). Germline V CDR1 and CDR2: MDHEN, SYDVKM. CDR3 size: 15 residues. The germline V and J ends were trimmed by 5 bases and 8 bases, with 21 bases remaining between them. The CDR3 region has the DNA TGTGCCAGCAGTACAGGCGGTGCGCGGTTCTCGGAAGCTTTCTTT. Translating gives CASSTGGARFSEAFF.

The chain recombines TRBV30 with TRBJ1-2; D is perhaps TRBD1 (6 bases). CDR1 and CDR2 from the germline V gene are GTSNPN and SVGIG (reference sequence). The CDR3 has 18 residues. The V gene lost 2 bases and the J gene lost 4 bases, with 26 bases spanning the gap. This CDR3 reads CAWSTDWRGARYRYGYTF. The DNA of the CDR3 is TGTGCCTGGAGTACGGACTGGAGGGGGGCGCGGTACCGCTATGGCTACACCTTC. Combining the CDR3 with reference TRBV30 and TRBJ1-2 gives the whole variable domain SQTIHQWPATLVQPVGSPLSLECTVEGTSNPNLYWYRQAAGRGLQLLFYSVGIGQISSEVPQNLSASRPQDRQFILSSKKLLLSDSGFYLCAWSTDWRGARYRYGYTFGSGTRLTVV.

The rearrangement links TRBV7-6 to TRBJ2-5, with TRBD2 matching 9 bases. Trimming took 2 bases from V and 4 from J; bases not matched to a gene: 14. There are 18 residues in the CDR3. The germline gives CDR1 SGHVS, CDR2 FNYEAQ. CDR3 sequence: CASSLLGGAGGARETQYF. DNA of the CDR3: TGTGCCAGCAGCTTATTAGGAGGTGCGGGGGGGGCGCGAGAGACCCAGTACTTC.

This chain connects TRBV4-1 to TRBJ1-4; 7 nucleotides align to TRBD1. Per the germline V gene, CDR1 is MGHRA and CDR2 is YSYEKL. CDR3 length: 15 amino acids. V trimming: 2 bases; J trimming: 3 bases; junction bases outside the gene matches: 3. Written as DNA, the CDR3 is TGCGCCAGCAGCCAAACAGGGGCTCCTAATGAAAAACTGTTTTTT. This codes for CASSQTGAPNEKLFF.

CDR3 protein: CASTKQTSGSTNEQFF. CDR3 DNA sequence: TGCGCCAGCACAAAACAGACTAGCGGGAGTACGAATGAGCAGTTCTTC. The chain joins TRBV10-2 to TRBJ2-1; 12 bases fit TRBD2. Germline V gives CDR1 WSHSY, CDR2 SAAADI. With 7 bases clipped from V and 7 bases from J, the junction kept 11 bases outside the gene matches. The CDR3 sequence is 16 residues long.

As concerns this clone: This same CDR3 is encoded by further DNA sequences in the sample. The chain carries TRBV27 and TRBJ1-1, with unresolved D. The CDR3 runs 12 residues. Germline V gene lookup returns CDR1 MNHEY and CDR2 SMNVEV (reference sequence). Trimming took 6 bases from V and 2 from J, leaving 7 bases between them. The CDR3 region is CASSTQNTEAFF. CDR3 DNA sequence: TGTGCCAGCAGCACACAAAACACTGAAGCTTTCTTT.

This clone came up a few times. The chain employs TRBV9 and TRBJ2-1; tentatively, D is TRBD1 or TRBD2 (6 bases each). The CDR3 is 14 amino acids. V was clipped by 0 bases and J by 9 bases, with 13 bases between them. Germline CDR1 and CDR2: SGDLS and YYNGEE. CDR3 residues: CASSVVVGGGEQFF. DNA for the CDR3: TGTGCCAGCAGCGTAGTGGTTGGAGGGGGTGAGCAGTTCTTC. The whole variable domain, filled in from reference TRBV9 and TRBJ2-1, reads DSGVTQTPKHLITATGQRVTLRCSPRSGDLSVYWYQQSLDQGLQFLIQYYNGEERAKGNILERFSAQQFPDLHSELNLSSLELGDSALYFCASSVVVGGGEQFFGPGTRLTVL.

This clone was counted a single time. The CDR3 is CASSYSRVRTENTIYF. CDR3 in DNA: TGTGCCAGCAGTTACTCCCGGGTGAGGACTGAAAACACCATATATTTT. V and J are TRBV6-6 and TRBJ1-3; D unresolved. This CDR3 has 16 amino acids. Germline values: CDR1 MNHNY, CDR2 SVGAGI (reference sequence). The V and J ends lost 0 bases and 6 bases respectively, with 15 bases between them.

This clone was recorded once. The chain couples TRBV2 to TRBJ1-6, with D hard to call. Germline CDR1 SNHLY, CDR2 FYNNEI. V was pared by 4 bases and J by 0 bases, with 13 bases between. This CDR3 is built from 17 residues. The CDR3 sequence: CASSVYSGSSYNSPLHF. In nucleotides, the CDR3 is TGTGCCAGCAGTGTTTATTCTGGAAGCTCCTATAATTCACCCCTCCACTTT.

The gene calls are TRBV14 and TRBJ2-1; 10 bases match TRBD1. With V trimmed by 2 bases and J by 9 bases, 7 bases remained unmatched. The CDR3 is made up of 15 amino acids. Per germline, CDR1 SGHDN and CDR2 FVKESK. The CDR3 protein is CASSQSGTGAGEQFF. In DNA, the CDR3 is TGTGCCAGCAGCCAATCCGGGACAGGGGCAGGTGAGCAGTTCTTC.

V is TRBV5-1 and J is TRBJ2-5; 11 bases match TRBD2. Germline loops: CDR1 SGHRS, CDR2 YFSETQ. The trim removed 4 bases at V and 2 bases at J, leaving 7 bases unmatched. The CDR3 runs 16 residues. CDR3 DNA: TGCGCCAGCAGCCCGATACTAGCGGGGGATCAAGAGACCCAGTACTTC. This encodes CASSPILAGDQETQYF.

The CDR3 region is CASSTNPEIHEQFF. The CDR3 DNA sequence: TGTGCCAGCAGCACAAACCCAGAGATCCATGAGCAGTTCTTC. The chain is built from TRBV7-3 and TRBJ2-1; D remains ambiguous. V was trimmed by 5 bases and J by 8 bases, leaving 16 bases between them. The CDR3 consists of 14 residues. Germline loops: CDR1 SGHTA, CDR2 FQGTGA.

CDR3 region: CASSPQLTGHSYNEQFF. In DNA form, the CDR3 reads TGTGCCAGCTCACCACAGCTGACAGGACATTCCTACAATGAGCAGTTCTTC. The chain uses TRBV18 and TRBJ2-1; maybe TRBD1 (6 bases). The CDR3 spans 17 residues. Trimming pared 1 base from V and 1 base from J, leaving 14 bases between. Germline V gives CDR1 KGHSH, CDR2 LQKENI. The entire variable domain, with the rest obtained from reference TRBV18 and TRBJ2-1, is as follows: NAGVMQNPRHLVRRRGQEARLRCSPMKGHSHVYWYRQLPEEGLKFMVYLQKENIIDESGMPKERFSAEFPKEGPSILRIQQVVRGDSAAYFCASSPQLTGHSYNEQFFGPGTRLTVL.

CDR3 sequence reads: CASTLDRGTNEKLFF. CDR3 DNA: TGTGCCAGCACCTTGGACAGGGGGACTAATGAAAAACTGTTTTTT. The rearrangement links TRBV2 to TRBJ1-4; 10 bases agree with TRBD1. The germline V gene has CDR1 SNHLY and CDR2 FYNNEI. This CDR3 comprises 15 residues. J was trimmed by 2 bases and V by 7 bases; bases with no gene match: 4.

The genes are TRBV5-1 and TRBJ2-1, with 7 nucleotides matching TRBD2. CDR3 length equals 15 residues. V lost 2 bases, J lost 9 bases, and 11 bases stayed unmatched. CDR1 SGHRS and CDR2 YFSETQ come from the germline V gene. CDR3 bases: TGCGCCAGCAGCTTAGGTGGTGGACCGGGGGGTGAGCAGTTCTTC. Translating it yields CASSLGGGPGGEQFF.